This is a list of T cell receptor beta chains from one sample in a study of blood T cell repertoires in COVID-19. Only in-frame clones appear in the TCRdb table, and some are missing; sequencing was by immunoSEQ multiplex PCR. The sample includes roughly 450,000 clones, around 91% of them seen just once. Sequenced material: PBMCs or T cells enriched from blood (not recorded which). The receptors shown here come from a man between 18 and 35 years old who had recovered from COVID-19. Both conserved end residues are part of each CDR3. D genes are given only for firm matches. A clone size is listed for some rows: how often the clone was seen (once, few, many), or a class if it is expanded.

D | J | V | size | CDR3 | DNA
TRBD1 | TRBJ1-2 | TRBV5-5 | NA | CASSHPGGMATPRYYTF | TGTGCCAGCAGCCACCCAGGGGGTATGGCTACACCGCGCTATTACACCTTC
NA | TRBJ1-2 | TRBV19 | NA | CASSRKGVGGYTF | TGTGCCAGTAGTAGAAAAGGGGTCGGTGGCTACACCTTC
TRBD2 | TRBJ2-7 | TRBV11-2 | NA | CASRSLAGAEQYF | TGTGCCAGCAGGAGTCTAGCGGGAGCCGAGCAGTACTTC
NA | TRBJ1-3 | TRBV11-3 | NA | CASSWSRSLSGNTIYF | TGTGCCAGCAGCTGGAGCCGATCCCTCTCTGGAAACACCATATATTTT
NA | TRBJ2-1 | TRBV25-1 | NA | CASSVGGERSSEQFF | TGTGCCAGCAGTGTAGGGGGGGAACGTAGTAGTGAGCAGTTCTTC
TRBD1 | TRBJ1-3 | TRBV18 | NA | CASSPGQGNTIYF | TGTGCCAGCTCACCGGGACAGGGAAACACCATATATTTT
TRBD1 | TRBJ1-2 | TRBV5-1 | NA | CASSPRQGTNYGYTF | TGCGCCAGCAGCCCTCGACAGGGGACTAACTATGGCTACACCTTC
NA | TRBJ1-2 | TRBV11-3 | NA | CASSLRSGDYGYTF | TGTGCCAGCAGCTTACGTTCGGGGGACTATGGCTACACCTTC
TRBD1 | TRBJ1-1 | TRBV7-9 | NA | CASSPTGFTEAFF | TGTGCCAGCAGCCCGACAGGGTTCACTGAAGCTTTCTTT
TRBD2 | TRBJ2-1 | TRBV27 | NA | CASSLGPNRLAGENEQFF | TGTGCCAGCAGTTTAGGTCCTAATCGATTAGCGGGAGAGAATGAGCAGTTCTTC
NA | TRBJ1-4 | TRBV5-1 | NA | CASRIQGTNEKLFF | TGCGCCAGCAGAATACAGGGCACTAATGAAAAACTGTTTTTT
TRBD1 | TRBJ2-7 | TRBV11-2 | NA | CASSFWTGSSSEQYF | TGTGCCAGCAGCTTTTGGACAGGGAGCTCCTCCGAGCAGTACTTC
NA | TRBJ2-1 | TRBV28 | NA | CASRGSGSPYNEQFF | TGTGCCAGCAGGGGATCCGGGAGCCCCTACAATGAGCAGTTCTTC
NA | TRBJ2-2 | TRBV11-3 | NA | CASSLDLERGNTGELFF | TGTGCCAGCAGCTTAGATCTGGAAAGGGGGAACACCGGGGAGCTGTTTTTT
TRBD1 | TRBJ2-7 | TRBV10-3 | NA | CAIGTGTSYEQYF | TGTGCCATCGGGACAGGGACATCCTACGAGCAGTACTTC
TRBD1 | TRBJ1-2 | TRBV6-5 | once | CASSQGQGAYYGYTF | TGTGCCAGCAGTCAGGGACAGGGGGCGTACTATGGCTACACCTTC
NA | TRBJ1-5 | TRBV7-8 | NA | CASSLGGGLLKAQHF | TGTGCCAGCAGCTTAGGGGGGGGGCTGTTAAAAGCCCAGCATTTT
NA | TRBJ2-2 | TRBV28 | NA | CASSRADTGELFF | TGTGCCAGCTCGAGGGCAGACACCGGGGAGCTGTTTTTT
TRBD1 | TRBJ1-1 | TRBV6-1 | NA | CASSRGGMDTEAFF | TGTGCCAGCAGTAGAGGGGGCATGGACACTGAAGCTTTCTTT
NA | TRBJ1-5 | TRBV27 | NA | CASSPMEGQPQHF | TGTGCCAGCAGCCCAATGGAGGGACAGCCCCAGCATTTT
NA | TRBJ1-5 | TRBV10-3 | NA | CAISAQYDQPQHF | TGTGCCATCAGTGCCCAGTACGATCAGCCCCAGCATTTT
NA | TRBJ1-1 | TRBV6-6 | NA | CASSPGTEAFF | TGTGCCAGCAGTCCAGGGACTGAAGCTTTCTTT
NA | TRBJ1-6 | TRBV12-5 | NA | CASGLPGQLNSPLHF | TGTGCTAGTGGTCTCCCCGGACAGTTGAATTCACCCCTCCACTTT
TRBD2 | TRBJ2-5 | TRBV10-2 | few | CASSEPSGSPDSETQYF | TGCGCCAGCAGTGAGCCGAGCGGGAGCCCCGACTCGGAGACCCAGTACTTC
NA | TRBJ2-7 | TRBV15 | NA | CATSREVGPQYF | TGTGCCACCAGCAGAGAGGTTGGCCCCCAGTACTTC
NA | TRBJ1-6 | TRBV5-4 | NA | CASSPRFVGTGGDNSPLHF | TGTGCCAGCAGCCCCAGGTTCGTTGGTACGGGGGGCGATAATTCACCCCTCCACTTT
NA | TRBJ2-1 | TRBV30 | NA | CAWSVGQGPNEQFF | TGTGCCTGGAGTGTTGGTCAGGGCCCCAATGAGCAGTTCTTC
NA | TRBJ2-5 | TRBV21-1 | NA | CASSKGGLAGGQSLQETQYF | TGTGCCAGCAGCAAAGGAGGACTAGCGGGGGGGCAGTCGCTCCAAGAGACCCAGTACTTC
NA | TRBJ2-7 | TRBV18 | NA | CASSPETGNDEQYF | TGTGCCAGCTCACCCGAAACAGGTAATGACGAGCAGTACTTC
NA | TRBJ2-3 | TRBV5-1 | NA | CASSTTVVGTDTQYF | TGCGCCAGCAGCACGACAGTCGTGGGCACAGATACGCAGTATTTT
TRBD1 | TRBJ2-2 | TRBV7-9 | few | CASSLTTGASGELFF | TGTGCCAGCAGCCTGACTACAGGGGCCTCCGGGGAGCTGTTTTTT
NA | TRBJ1-1 | TRBV28 | once | CASSSLTDGAFF | TGTGCCAGCAGTTCCCTTACAGATGGAGCTTTCTTT
NA | TRBJ2-1 | TRBV7-3 | NA | CASSLSFSLLSYNEQFF | TGTGCCAGCAGCTTAAGTTTTAGCCTCCTCTCCTACAATGAGCAGTTCTTC
NA | TRBJ1-6 | TRBV3-1/TRBV3-2 | NA | CASSLGQQLSNSPLHF | TGTGCCAGCAGCCTGGGGCAGCAGCTTTCTAATTCACCCCTCCACTTT
TRBD1 | TRBJ1-2 | TRBV19 | NA | CASSYHRGSNYGYTF | TGTGCCAGTTCATATCACAGGGGATCTAACTATGGCTACACCTTC
TRBD1 | TRBJ2-7 | TRBV15 | NA | CATSRAGQGAHEQYF | TGTGCCACCAGCAGAGCGGGACAGGGGGCGCATGAGCAGTACTTC
TRBD1 | TRBJ1-2 | TRBV5-1 | few | CASSPGQGPGYTF | TGCGCCAGCAGCCCGGGACAGGGGCCGGGCTACACCTTC
NA | TRBJ2-6 | TRBV19 | NA | CASSGTQHIRGSGANVLTF | TGTGCCAGTAGTGGCACCCAACATATCAGGGGCTCTGGGGCCAACGTCCTGACTTTC
TRBD2 | TRBJ2-2 | TRBV29-1 | NA | CSVVGTSGTGELFF | TGCAGCGTTGTCGGGACTAGCGGGACCGGGGAGCTGTTTTTT
NA | TRBJ1-4 | TRBV5-1 | NA | CASSPVRGDNEKLFF | TGCGCCAGCAGCCCGGTACGGGGGGATAATGAAAAACTGTTTTTT
TRBD1 | TRBJ1-2 | TRBV28 | NA | CASTPRDRETNYGYTF | TGTGCCAGCACCCCCAGAGACAGGGAAACTAACTATGGCTACACCTTC
NA | TRBJ1-1 | TRBV6-5 | NA | CASSLDRVQAFF | TGTGCCAGCAGCCTAGATCGGGTGCAGGCTTTCTTT
NA | TRBJ1-1 | TRBV29-1 | once | CSVEDSGGEAFF | TGCAGCGTTGAAGACTCGGGGGGTGAAGCTTTCTTT
NA | TRBJ2-7 | TRBV30 | NA | CAWSVAGEQYF | TGTGCCTGGAGTGTTGCAGGGGAGCAGTACTTC
TRBD1 | TRBJ2-7 | TRBV2 | NA | CASRQGQPYPYEQYF | TGTGCCAGCAGGCAGGGACAGCCGTATCCCTACGAGCAGTACTTC
NA | TRBJ2-7 | TRBV7-3 | NA | CASSLQGSGGGHEQYF | TGTGCCAGCAGCTTACAGGGTAGCGGAGGGGGCCACGAGCAGTACTTC
TRBD1 | TRBJ1-2 | TRBV27 | NA | CASSPTFSDRGYGYTF | TGTGCCAGCAGTCCCACATTCTCCGACAGGGGCTATGGCTACACCTTC
NA | TRBJ1-4 | TRBV9 | NA | CASSVAQTNEKLFF | TGTGCCAGCAGCGTAGCCCAGACTAATGAAAAACTGTTTTTT
NA | TRBJ1-4 | TRBV28 | NA | CASYAGATNEKLFF | TGTGCCAGCTACGCAGGGGCAACTAATGAAAAACTGTTTTTT
NA | TRBJ1-6 | TRBV9 | NA | CASSRGRGSPPLHF | TGTGCCAGCAGCCGTGGTCGGGGTAGTCCACCCCTCCACTTT
NA | TRBJ1-5 | TRBV10-3 | NA | CAISESAGGSNQPQHF | TGTGCCATCAGTGAGTCTGCGGGGGGCAGCAATCAGCCCCAGCATTTT
TRBD2 | TRBJ2-2 | TRBV28 | NA | CASSSGLAGNTGELFF | TGTGCCAGCAGTTCCGGACTAGCGGGGAACACCGGGGAGCTGTTTTTT
NA | TRBJ2-3 | TRBV9 | NA | CASSVEVSGSTDTQYF | TGTGCCAGCAGCGTAGAGGTTAGCGGCAGCACAGATACGCAGTATTTT
TRBD1 | TRBJ2-1 | TRBV27 | NA | CASSHRDRGRNEQFF | TGTGCCAGCAGTCACAGGGACAGGGGGCGGAATGAGCAGTTCTTC